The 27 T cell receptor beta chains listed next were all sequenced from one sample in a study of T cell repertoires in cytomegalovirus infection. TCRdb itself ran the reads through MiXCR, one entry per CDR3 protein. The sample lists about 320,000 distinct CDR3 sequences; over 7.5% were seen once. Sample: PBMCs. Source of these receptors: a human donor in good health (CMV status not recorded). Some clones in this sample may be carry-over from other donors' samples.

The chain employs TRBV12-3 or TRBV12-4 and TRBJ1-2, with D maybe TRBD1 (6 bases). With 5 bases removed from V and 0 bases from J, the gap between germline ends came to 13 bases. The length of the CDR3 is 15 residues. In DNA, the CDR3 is TGTGCCAGCAGTCGTACCGCAGGGGCTAACTATGGCTACACCTTC. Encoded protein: CASSRTAGANYGYTF.

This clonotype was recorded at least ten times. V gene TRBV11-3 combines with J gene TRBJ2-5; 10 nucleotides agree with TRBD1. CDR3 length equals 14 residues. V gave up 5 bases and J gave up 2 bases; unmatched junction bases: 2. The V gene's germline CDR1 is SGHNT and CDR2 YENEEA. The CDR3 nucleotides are TGTGCCAGCAGCCGGACAGGGGGGCAAGAGACCCAGTACTTC. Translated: CASSRTGGQETQYF.

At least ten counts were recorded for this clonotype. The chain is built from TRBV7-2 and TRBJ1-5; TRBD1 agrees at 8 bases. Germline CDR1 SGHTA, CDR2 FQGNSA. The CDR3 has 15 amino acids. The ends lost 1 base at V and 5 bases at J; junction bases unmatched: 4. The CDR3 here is CASSLGQGAYQPQHF. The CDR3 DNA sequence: TGTGCCAGCAGCTTAGGGCAGGGGGCATATCAGCCCCAGCATTTT. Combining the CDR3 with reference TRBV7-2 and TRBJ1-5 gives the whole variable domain GAGVSQSPSNKVTEKGKDVELRCDPISGHTALYWYRQSLGQGLEFLIYFQGNSAPDKSGLPSDRFSAERTGGSVSTLTIQRTQQEDSAVYLCASSLGQGAYQPQHFGDGTRLSIL.

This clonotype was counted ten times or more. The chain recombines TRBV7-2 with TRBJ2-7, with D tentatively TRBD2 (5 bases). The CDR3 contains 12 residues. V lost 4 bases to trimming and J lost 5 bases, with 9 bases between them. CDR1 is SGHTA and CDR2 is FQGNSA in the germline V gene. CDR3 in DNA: TGTGCCAGCAGCTCCCTAGCTAACGAGCAGTACTTC. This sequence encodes CASSSLANEQYF.

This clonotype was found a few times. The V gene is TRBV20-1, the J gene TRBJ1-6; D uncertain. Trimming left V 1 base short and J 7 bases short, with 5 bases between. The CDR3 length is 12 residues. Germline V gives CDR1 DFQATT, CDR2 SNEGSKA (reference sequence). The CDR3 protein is CSARVTNSPLHF. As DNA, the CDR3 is TGCAGTGCTAGAGTAACAAATTCACCCCTCCACTTT.

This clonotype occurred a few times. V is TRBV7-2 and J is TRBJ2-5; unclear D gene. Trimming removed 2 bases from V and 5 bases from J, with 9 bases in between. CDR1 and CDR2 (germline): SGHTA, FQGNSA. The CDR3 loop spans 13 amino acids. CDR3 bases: TGTGCCAGCAGCTTAAGTAGAAGGGAGACCCAGTACTTC. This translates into CASSLSRRETQYF. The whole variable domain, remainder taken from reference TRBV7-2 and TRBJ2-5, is GAGVSQSPSNKVTEKGKDVELRCDPISGHTALYWYRQSLGQGLEFLIYFQGNSAPDKSGLPSDRFSAERTGGSVSTLTIQRTQQEDSAVYLCASSLSRRETQYFGPGTRLLVL.

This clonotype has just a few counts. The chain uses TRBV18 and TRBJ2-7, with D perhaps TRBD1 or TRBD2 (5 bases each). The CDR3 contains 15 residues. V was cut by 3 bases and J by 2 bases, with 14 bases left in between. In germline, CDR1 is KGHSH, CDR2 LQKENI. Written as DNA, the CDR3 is TGTGCCAGCTCACCTGGGGGACGGCGTCCCTACGAGCAGTACTTC. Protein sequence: CASSPGGRRPYEQYF.

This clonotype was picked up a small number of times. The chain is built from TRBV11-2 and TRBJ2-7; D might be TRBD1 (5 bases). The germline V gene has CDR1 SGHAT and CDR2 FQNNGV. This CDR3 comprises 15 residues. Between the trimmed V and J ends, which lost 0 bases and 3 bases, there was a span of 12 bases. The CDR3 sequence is CASSLDKAGIYEQYF. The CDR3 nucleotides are TGTGCCAGCAGCTTAGATAAGGCAGGGATCTACGAGCAGTACTTC.

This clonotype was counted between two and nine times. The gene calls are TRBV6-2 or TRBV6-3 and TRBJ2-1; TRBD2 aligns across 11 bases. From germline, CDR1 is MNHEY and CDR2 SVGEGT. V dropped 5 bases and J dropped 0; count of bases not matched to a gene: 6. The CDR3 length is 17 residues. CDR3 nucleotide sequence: TGTGCCAGCAGTGTACTTAGCGGGAGGGTCTCCTACAATGAGCAGTTCTTC. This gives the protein CASSVLSGRVSYNEQFF.

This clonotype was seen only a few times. The CDR3 sequence is CSATQGVDQPQHF. The CDR3 DNA reads TGCAGTGCAACCCAGGGTGTGGATCAGCCCCAGCATTTT. The chain employs TRBV20-1 and TRBJ1-5, with D possibly matching TRBD1 (5 bases). This CDR3 has 13 amino acids. Per the germline V gene, CDR1 is DFQATT and CDR2 is SNEGSKA (reference sequence). Trimming stripped 6 bases from V and 5 bases from J, with 14 bases between.

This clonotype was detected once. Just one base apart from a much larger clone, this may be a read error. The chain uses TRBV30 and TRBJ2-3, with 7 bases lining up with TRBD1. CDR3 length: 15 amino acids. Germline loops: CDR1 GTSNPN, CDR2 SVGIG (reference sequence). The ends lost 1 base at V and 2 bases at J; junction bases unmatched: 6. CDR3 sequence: CAWSATGTDTDTQYF. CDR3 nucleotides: TGTGCCTGGAGTGCTACCGGGACAGACACAGATACGCAGTATTTT.

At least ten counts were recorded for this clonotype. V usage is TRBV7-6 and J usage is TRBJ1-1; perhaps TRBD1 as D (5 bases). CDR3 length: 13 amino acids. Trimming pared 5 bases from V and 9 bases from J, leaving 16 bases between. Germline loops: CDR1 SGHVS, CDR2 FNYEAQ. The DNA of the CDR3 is TGTGCCAGCAGCCGGATCACAGGCGAAAAAGCTTTCTTT. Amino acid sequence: CASSRITGEKAFF.

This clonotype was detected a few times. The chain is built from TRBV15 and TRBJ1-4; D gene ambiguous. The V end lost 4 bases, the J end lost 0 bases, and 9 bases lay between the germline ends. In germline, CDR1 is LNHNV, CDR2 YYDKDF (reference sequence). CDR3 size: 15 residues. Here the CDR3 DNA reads TGTGCCACCAGCAAGGGTGGCGCAACTAATGAAAAACTGTTTTTT. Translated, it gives CATSKGGATNEKLFF.

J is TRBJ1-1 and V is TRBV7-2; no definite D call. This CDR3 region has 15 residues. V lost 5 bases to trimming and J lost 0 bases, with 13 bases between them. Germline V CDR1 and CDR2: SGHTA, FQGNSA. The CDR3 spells CASSPIRRLNTEAFF. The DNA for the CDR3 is TGTGCCAGCAGCCCGATCCGCAGATTGAACACTGAAGCTTTCTTT.

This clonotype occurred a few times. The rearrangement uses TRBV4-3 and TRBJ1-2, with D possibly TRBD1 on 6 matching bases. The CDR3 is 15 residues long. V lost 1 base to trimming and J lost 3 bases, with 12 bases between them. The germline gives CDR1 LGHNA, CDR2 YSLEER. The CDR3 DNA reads TGCGCCAGCAGCCAAGCTTCCACAGGGTACTATGGCTACACCTTC. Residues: CASSQASTGYYGYTF.

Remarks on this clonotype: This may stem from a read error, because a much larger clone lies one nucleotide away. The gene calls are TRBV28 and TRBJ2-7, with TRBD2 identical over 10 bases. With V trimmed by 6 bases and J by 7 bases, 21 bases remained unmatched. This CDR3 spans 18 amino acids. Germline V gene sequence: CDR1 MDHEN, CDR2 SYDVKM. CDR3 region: CASSYAFSGRPPYNEQYF. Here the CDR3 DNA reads TGTGCCAGCAGCTATGCCTTTAGCGGGAGGCCTCCCTACAATGAGCAGTACTTC. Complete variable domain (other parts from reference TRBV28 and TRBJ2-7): DVKVTQSSRYLVKRTGEKVFLECVQDMDHENMFWYRQDPGLGLRLIYFSYDVKMKEKGDIPEGYSVSREKKERFSLILESASTNQTSMYLCASSYAFSGRPPYNEQYFGPGTRLTVT.

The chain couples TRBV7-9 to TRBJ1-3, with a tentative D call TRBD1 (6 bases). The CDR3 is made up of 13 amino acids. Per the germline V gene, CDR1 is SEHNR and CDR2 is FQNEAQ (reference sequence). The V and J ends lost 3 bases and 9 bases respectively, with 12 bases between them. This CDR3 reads CASSFQGGTTIYF. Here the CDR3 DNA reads TGTGCCAGCAGCTTTCAAGGGGGTACCACCATATATTTT.

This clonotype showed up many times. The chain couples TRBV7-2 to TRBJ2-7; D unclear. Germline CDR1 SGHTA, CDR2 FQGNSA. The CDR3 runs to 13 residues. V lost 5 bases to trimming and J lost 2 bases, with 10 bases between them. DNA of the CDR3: TGTGCCAGCAGCGTCGAGGCCCCCTACGAGCAGTACTTC. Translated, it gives CASSVEAPYEQYF.

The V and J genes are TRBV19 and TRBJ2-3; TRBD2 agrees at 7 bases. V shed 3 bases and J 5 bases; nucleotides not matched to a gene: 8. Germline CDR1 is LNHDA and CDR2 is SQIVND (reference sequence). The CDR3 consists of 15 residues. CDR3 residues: CASSITSGAGDTQYF. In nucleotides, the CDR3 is TGTGCCAGTAGTATTACGAGCGGGGCGGGAGATACGCAGTATTTT.

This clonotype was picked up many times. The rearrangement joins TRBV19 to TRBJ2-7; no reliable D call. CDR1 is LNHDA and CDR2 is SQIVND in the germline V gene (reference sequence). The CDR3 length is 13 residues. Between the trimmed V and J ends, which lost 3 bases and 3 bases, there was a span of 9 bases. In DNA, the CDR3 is TGTGCCAGTAGTATCAACCTCGGCTACGAGCAGTACTTC. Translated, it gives CASSINLGYEQYF.

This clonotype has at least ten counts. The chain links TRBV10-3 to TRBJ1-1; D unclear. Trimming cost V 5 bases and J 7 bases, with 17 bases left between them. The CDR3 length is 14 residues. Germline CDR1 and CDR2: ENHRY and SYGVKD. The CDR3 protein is CAISLDSTSVEAFF. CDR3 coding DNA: TGTGCCATCAGTCTGGATTCGACTTCGGTTGAAGCTTTCTTT.

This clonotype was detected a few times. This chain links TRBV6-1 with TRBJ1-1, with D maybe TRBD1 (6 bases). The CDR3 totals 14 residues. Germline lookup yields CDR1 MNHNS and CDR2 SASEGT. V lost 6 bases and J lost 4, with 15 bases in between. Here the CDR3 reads CASRRDTGPTEAFF. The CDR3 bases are TGTGCCAGCAGGAGAGATACAGGGCCCACTGAAGCTTTCTTT.

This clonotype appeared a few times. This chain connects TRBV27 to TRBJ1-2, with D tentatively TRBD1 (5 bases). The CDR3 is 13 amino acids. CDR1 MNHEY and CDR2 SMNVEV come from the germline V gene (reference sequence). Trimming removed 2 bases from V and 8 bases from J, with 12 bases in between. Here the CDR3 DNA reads TGTGCCAGCAGTTTAATCGGACGGGGGGGCTACACCTTC. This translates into CASSLIGRGGYTF.

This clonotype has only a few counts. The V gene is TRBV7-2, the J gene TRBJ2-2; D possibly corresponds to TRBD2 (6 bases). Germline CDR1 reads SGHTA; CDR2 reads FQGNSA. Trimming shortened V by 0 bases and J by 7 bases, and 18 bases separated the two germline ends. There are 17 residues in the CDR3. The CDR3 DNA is TGTGCCAGCAGCTTAGCGCTACTAGCTACGGGTATCGGGGAGCTGTTTTTT. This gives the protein CASSLALLATGIGELFF. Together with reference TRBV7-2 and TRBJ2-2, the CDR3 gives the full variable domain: GAGVSQSPSNKVTEKGKDVELRCDPISGHTALYWYRQSLGQGLEFLIYFQGNSAPDKSGLPSDRFSAERTGGSVSTLTIQRTQQEDSAVYLCASSLALLATGIGELFFGEGSRLTVL.

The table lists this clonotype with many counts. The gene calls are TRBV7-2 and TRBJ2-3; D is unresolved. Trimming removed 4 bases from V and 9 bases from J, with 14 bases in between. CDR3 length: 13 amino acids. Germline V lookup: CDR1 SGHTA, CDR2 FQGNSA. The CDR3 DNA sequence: TGTGCCAGCAGCTCAGGAAGGCTACCCACGCAGTATTTT. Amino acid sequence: CASSSGRLPTQYF. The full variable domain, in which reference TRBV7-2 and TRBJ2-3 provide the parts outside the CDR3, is GAGVSQSPSNKVTEKGKDVELRCDPISGHTALYWYRQSLGQGLEFLIYFQGNSAPDKSGLPSDRFSAERTGGSVSTLTIQRTQQEDSAVYLCASSSGRLPTQYFGPGTRLTVL.

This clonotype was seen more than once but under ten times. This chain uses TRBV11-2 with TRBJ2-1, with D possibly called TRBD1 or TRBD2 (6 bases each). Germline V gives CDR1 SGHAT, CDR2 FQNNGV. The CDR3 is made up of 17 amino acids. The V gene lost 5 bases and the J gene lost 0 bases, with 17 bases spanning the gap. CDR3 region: CASSPSGGPFSYNEQFF. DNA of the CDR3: TGTGCCAGCAGCCCCTCCGGGGGCCCCTTCTCCTACAATGAGCAGTTCTTC.

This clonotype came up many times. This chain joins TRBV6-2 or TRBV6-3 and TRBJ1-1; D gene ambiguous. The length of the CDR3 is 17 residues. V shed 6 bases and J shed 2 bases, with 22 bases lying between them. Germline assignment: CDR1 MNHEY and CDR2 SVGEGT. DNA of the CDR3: TGTGCCAGCAGCCCCCCCTGGTCCGGCTGGGTCAACACTGAAGCTTTCTTT. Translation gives CASSPPWSGWVNTEAFF.